This T cell receptor (beta chain) was documented in a study of identical twins. Germline V CDR1 and CDR2: MNHNS, SASEGT. The CDR3 runs 14 residues. V shed 2 bases and J shed 1 base, with 8 bases lying between them. Among all donors, each was a healthy Caucasian. cDNA molecules carried unique molecular identifiers, and template switching added a universal primer site. In TCRdb, the 5' RACE reads were re-called with MiXCR into one record per CDR3 protein. The repertoire includes roughly 1,500,000 distinct CDR3 sequences, about 32% of them detected once, and about 0.25% sits in the top ten. To note about this clonotype: What it binds is not known.

Study-level results: Carriage of fewer insertions was seen in abundant cord blood beta clonotypes, whereas memory repertoires showed none. Conclusions came from cross-sectional statistical analysis, not from following the same donors.

The sequenced sample was cord blood. The rearrangement joins TRBV6-1 to TRBJ1-1; D is unresolved. This receptor was identified in a newborn girl in good health. CDR3 sequence: CASSENRANTEAFF. The CDR3 DNA reads as TGTGCCAGCAGTGAAAACAGAGCGAACACTGAAGCTTTCTTT.